The 23 T cell receptor beta chains reported below all come from one sample, sequenced in a study of shared clonotypes between healthy human individuals. Sequencing used immunoSEQ multiplex PCR; TCRdb keeps in-frame clones, though not all of them. The sample includes a few million clones, nearly 97% of them seen just once. The specimen was naive CD4+ T cells sorted from blood. Subset given: CD45RA+ positively selected. Receptors were obtained from a man younger than 35 in good health.

As for this clone: The junction differs from germline at one of its ends, possibly a read error. The chain couples TRBV28 to TRBJ1-6; D may be TRBD1 (5 bases). From germline, CDR1 is MDHEN and CDR2 SYDVKM. The CDR3 contains 18 residues. This CDR3 reads CVSSKPGPPSSYNSPLHF. CDR3 sequence (DNA): TGTGTCAGCAGCAAGCCGGGACCGCCGAGCTCCTATAATTCACCCCTCCACTTT.

This chain links TRBV29-1 with TRBJ2-2, with D perhaps matching TRBD2 (6 bases). V was shortened by 6 bases and J by 2 bases, with 19 bases between the two germline ends. Germline V gene sequence: CDR1 SQVTM, CDR2 ANQGSEA. This CDR3 spans 16 amino acids. In DNA form, the CDR3 reads TGCAGCGTGTCGGGTTTGGGAGGCCCCAACACCGGGGAGCTGTTTTTT. Amino acids: CSVSGLGGPNTGELFF.

This clone was detected a few times. A clone one base away is much larger, so this may be a read error. The J gene is TRBJ2-5, the V gene TRBV11-1, with unresolved D. The CDR3 sequence is 11 residues long. Germline V lookup: CDR1 SGHAT, CDR2 FQDESV (reference sequence). The V and J ends lost 2 bases and 4 bases respectively, with 2 bases between them. The CDR3 nucleotides are TGTGCCAGCAGCTTAAGAGAGACCCAGTACTTC. Protein product: CASSLRETQYF.

CDR3: CASSLPSGRGEQFF. The CDR3 DNA reads TGTGCCAGCAGTTTACCAAGCGGGCGGGGTGAGCAGTTCTTC. The chain has TRBV27 and TRBJ2-1; weak D call: TRBD2 (6 bases). Trimming pared 2 bases from V and 9 bases from J, leaving 14 bases between. Per the germline V gene, CDR1 is MNHEY and CDR2 is SMNVEV (reference sequence). The length of the CDR3 is 14 residues.

This chain links TRBV7-3 with TRBJ1-4, with 10 bases fitting TRBD1. CDR1 and CDR2 (germline): SGHTA, FQGTGA. This CDR3 has 16 amino acids. Trimming took 2 bases from V and 10 from J; bases not matched to a gene: 10. The CDR3: CASSLGLGQGSVKLFF. For the CDR3, the DNA is TGTGCCAGCAGCTTAGGCCTGGGACAGGGGTCCGTAAAACTGTTTTTT.

The chain has TRBV28 and TRBJ2-1, with D possibly matching TRBD2 (6 bases). The V end was cut by 1 base, the J end by 9 bases, with 7 bases between. Germline CDR1 MDHEN, CDR2 SYDVKM. The CDR3 extends over 12 amino acids. This CDR3 is CASSLLGGEQFF. DNA of the CDR3: TGTGCCAGCAGTTTATTGGGAGGTGAGCAGTTCTTC.

The rearrangement links TRBV19 to TRBJ1-2, with TRBD1 identical over 10 bases. The V gene's germline CDR1 is LNHDA and CDR2 SQIVND (reference sequence). The CDR3 sequence is 16 residues long. V was clipped by 6 bases and J by 1 base; unmatched bases: 8. In DNA, the CDR3 is TGTGCCAGTAGGACGACAGGGGGCCCCTTTAACTATGGCTACACCTTC. Its translation is CASRTTGGPFNYGYTF.

This chain connects TRBV27 to TRBJ2-2; D may be TRBD1 (5 bases). Germline-derived CDR1 and CDR2 are MNHEY and SMNVEV (reference sequence). The CDR3 has 15 amino acids. Trimming took 4 bases from V and 7 from J, leaving 16 bases between them. CDR3 sequence reads: CASSSPLQGDGELFF. The CDR3 coding sequence is TGTGCCAGCAGTTCTCCCCTCCAGGGTGACGGGGAGCTGTTTTTT.

The V and J genes are TRBV6-6 and TRBJ1-2; 8 bases map to TRBD1. Germline lookup yields CDR1 MNHNY and CDR2 SVGAGI (reference sequence). V gave up 5 bases and J gave up 8 bases; unmatched junction bases: 7. The CDR3 covers 13 residues. Written as DNA, the CDR3 is TGTGCCAGCAGTCGCGACAGGGGAGGAGGCTACACCTTC. Its protein is CASSRDRGGGYTF.

V usage is TRBV5-6 and J usage is TRBJ2-1; 8 bases are a match to TRBD2. Germline V lookup: CDR1 SGHDT, CDR2 YYEEEE. V gave up 4 bases and J gave up 10 bases; unmatched junction bases: 7. The length of the CDR3 is 13 residues. CDR3 loop: CASSPASGPEQFF. DNA of the CDR3: TGTGCCAGCAGCCCAGCTAGCGGGCCAGAGCAGTTCTTC.

V is TRBV29-1 and J is TRBJ2-7; D is possibly TRBD1 (6 bases). Germline V gives CDR1 SQVTM, CDR2 ANQGSEA. V was clipped by 0 bases and J by 6 bases, with 12 bases between them. This CDR3 is 13 amino acids long. In nucleotides, the CDR3 is TGCAGCGTTGAAGAAGGCCAGGGGAGCGAGCAGTACTTC. Its translation is CSVEEGQGSEQYF.

The CDR3 loop reads CASSVAGGADTQYF. CDR3 in DNA: TGCGCCAGCAGTGTAGCGGGAGGGGCAGATACGCAGTATTTT. The chain uses TRBV10-2 and TRBJ2-3; 11 bases agree with TRBD2. Germline loops: CDR1 WSHSY, CDR2 SAAADI. J gave up 4 bases and V 4 bases, and 1 base lay outside the gene matches. CDR3 length: 14 amino acids.

Remarks on this clone: This likely comes from a read error, as the CDR3 has no conserved phenylalanine or tryptophan at its end. The limits of the CDR3 on the DNA are not certain, so only TCRdb's listed CDR3 is given. The chain employs TRBV5-6 and TRBJ2-4; the table names TRBD2, a call not compared with the DNA. Per the germline V gene, CDR1 is SGHDT and CDR2 is YYEEEE. The CDR3 is 13 amino acids long, termini counted. CDR3 residues: CASSLAQGLGSVI.

The chain recombines TRBV27 with TRBJ2-1; TRBD2 might be the D (6 bases). Germline V gives CDR1 MNHEY, CDR2 SMNVEV (reference sequence). V dropped 5 bases and J dropped 2 bases, with 13 bases sitting between them. There are 15 residues in the CDR3. The CDR3 protein is CASSPLASPYNEQFF. In DNA, the CDR3 is TGTGCCAGCAGTCCCCTAGCGTCACCCTACAATGAGCAGTTCTTC.

The chain has TRBV25-1 and TRBJ2-5; TRBD2 matches at 11 bases. Germline V gene data show CDR1 as MGHDK and CDR2 as SYGVNS. J was trimmed by 8 bases and V by 6 bases; bases with no gene match: 2. This CDR3 is built from 12 residues. CDR3 loop: CASRGTSGTQYF. CDR3 DNA: TGTGCCAGCAGGGGGACTAGCGGTACCCAGTACTTC.

The chain is built from TRBV30 and TRBJ1-1, with D maybe TRBD1 (6 bases). Germline V gives CDR1 GTSNPN, CDR2 SVGIG (reference sequence). The ends were cut back, 3 bases at V and 8 bases at J, with 13 bases in the middle. The CDR3 is 12 residues long. The CDR3 here is CAWSEGVGEAFF. Here the CDR3 DNA reads TGTGCCTGGAGCGAGGGGGTTGGGGAAGCTTTCTTT. The full variable domain, its missing parts supplied by reference TRBV30 and TRBJ1-1, is SQTIHQWPATLVQPVGSPLSLECTVEGTSNPNLYWYRQAAGRGLQLLFYSVGIGQISSEVPQNLSASRPQDRQFILSSKKLLLSDSGFYLCAWSEGVGEAFFGQGTRLTVV.

V usage is TRBV11-2 and J usage is TRBJ2-1; D is perhaps TRBD2 (6 bases). CDR1 and CDR2 from the germline V gene are SGHAT and FQNNGV. The CDR3 has 16 residues. V was pared by 6 bases and J by 0 bases, with 15 bases between. The CDR3 nucleotides are TGTGCCAGCAGAAAAAGGGGCGGGGCCTCCTACAATGAGCAGTTCTTC. Translated, it gives CASRKRGGASYNEQFF.

V usage is TRBV5-4 and J usage is TRBJ2-7; TRBD2 matches 7 bases. V lost 4 bases to trimming and J lost 7 bases; unmatched junction nucleotides: 2. The CDR3 sequence is 11 residues long. Germline CDR1 and CDR2: SGHNT and YYREEE (reference sequence). CDR3 in amino acids: CASSRAGEQYF. The CDR3 bases are TGTGCCAGCAGCAGAGCGGGAGAGCAGTACTTC.

This chain joins TRBV6-1 and TRBJ1-2, with TRBD1 matching 7 bases. Looked up from germline, CDR1 is MNHNS and CDR2 is SASEGT. This CDR3 is built from 12 residues. V dropped 6 bases and J dropped 4; count of bases not matched to a gene: 2. The CDR3 DNA follows: TGTGCCAGCAGAGGGGACAGCTATGGCTACACCTTC. This gives the protein CASRGDSYGYTF.

This clone was seen once. The rearrangement links TRBV2 to TRBJ2-3, with 14 bases matching TRBD2. CDR3 length equals 15 residues. V was clipped by 7 bases and J by 6 bases; unmatched bases: 6. Germline V gene lookup returns CDR1 SNHLY and CDR2 FYNNEI. CDR3 nucleotide sequence: TGTGCCAGCACTCGGACTAGCGGGGGGCGGGATACGCAGTATTTT. The encoded protein is CASTRTSGGRDTQYF.

The chain has TRBV11-2 and TRBJ2-7; no clear D gene. The V and J ends lost 0 bases and 6 bases respectively, with 6 bases between them. Germline V gene sequence: CDR1 SGHAT, CDR2 FQNNGV. The CDR3 totals 12 residues. DNA of the CDR3: TGTGCCAGCAGCTTAGATCTGGCCGAGCAGTACTTC. Encoded protein: CASSLDLAEQYF.

This rearrangement joins TRBV7-2 to TRBJ2-7, with 7 bases fitting TRBD1. J lost 5 bases, V lost 5 bases, and 9 bases had no gene match. This CDR3 is 14 amino acids long. Germline V gene lookup returns CDR1 SGHTA and CDR2 FQGNSA. As DNA, the CDR3 is TGTGCCAGCAGCAGGGGGCGCCTAAGCCACGAGCAGTACTTC. Encoded protein: CASSRGRLSHEQYF.

The chain carries TRBV6-5 and TRBJ1-6; D ambiguous. V lost 4 bases, J lost 8 bases, and 15 bases lay in between. The CDR3 is made up of 15 amino acids. Per the germline V gene, CDR1 is MNHEY and CDR2 is SVGAGI. The CDR3 sequence is CASSSSGVVDSPLHF. The CDR3 DNA is TGTGCCAGCAGTTCTTCTGGGGTGGTGGATTCACCCCTCCACTTT.